Listed here are 27 T cell receptor beta chains from one sample, sequenced in a study of shared clonotypes between healthy human individuals. The assay was immunoSEQ multiplex PCR, and TCRdb's table has in-frame clones only and misses some. The sample holds about 2.4 million clones, more than 90% seen once. The sample taken for sequencing was naive CD4+ T cells sorted from blood. This sample's subset: CD45RA+ positively selected. The source of these receptors is a man aged 18 to 29 in good health.

The chain carries TRBV6-5 and TRBJ1-3; TRBD1 aligns across 8 bases. The V and J ends lost 6 bases and 0 bases, in that order; junction bases with no gene match: 4. Germline-derived CDR1 and CDR2 are MNHEY and SVGAGI. The CDR3 runs 15 residues. The CDR3 spells CASRETGGSGNTIYF. The CDR3 DNA follows: TGTGCCAGCAGAGAAACAGGGGGCTCTGGAAACACCATATATTTT.

The chain employs TRBV28 and TRBJ2-7; 7 bases are shared with TRBD1. Germline lookup yields CDR1 MDHEN and CDR2 SYDVKM. The CDR3 is 15 residues long. J lost 3 bases, V lost 3 bases, and 8 bases had no gene match. The CDR3 sequence is CASSFGPGQNYEQYF. CDR3 in DNA: TGTGCCAGCAGTTTCGGGCCGGGACAGAACTACGAGCAGTACTTC.

The chain joins TRBV9 to TRBJ2-2; either TRBD1 or TRBD2 may fit D (5 bases each). The CDR3 runs 16 residues. Trimming removed 4 bases from V and 5 bases from J, with 18 bases in between. The germline V gene encodes CDR1 SGDLS and CDR2 YYNGEE. Here the CDR3 DNA reads TGTGCCAGCAGCCATTTATGGGGACGGCGGACCGGGGAGCTGTTTTTT. Translation: CASSHLWGRRTGELFF.

V gene TRBV5-4 combines with J gene TRBJ2-7; 7 bases align to TRBD1. V was clipped by 1 base and J by 7 bases; unmatched bases: 14. Germline lookup yields CDR1 SGHNT and CDR2 YYREEE (reference sequence). The CDR3 runs 16 residues. The CDR3 DNA follows: TGTGCCAGCAGCTTGCCGGCTGAGGGGAGACAGGGAGAGCAGTACTTC. This codes for CASSLPAEGRQGEQYF.

In its sample, this clone was seen a few times. V and J are TRBV2 and TRBJ1-2; the D is unclear. The germline V gene encodes CDR1 SNHLY and CDR2 FYNNEI. This CDR3 has 12 residues. Deletions cut 8 bases from V and 2 bases from J, with 9 bases between. Here the CDR3 DNA reads TGTGCCAGCTTACAGCAAAACTATGGCTACACCTTC. Translation gives CASLQQNYGYTF.

The J gene is TRBJ1-1, the V gene TRBV6-5, with D perhaps TRBD1 (5 bases). V gave up 5 bases and J gave up 5 bases, with 9 bases separating them. CDR3 length equals 12 residues. CDR1 and CDR2 from the germline V gene are MNHEY and SVGAGI. The CDR3 nucleotides read TGTGCCAGCAGTGACAGTTGGACTGAAGCTTTCTTT. Amino acid sequence: CASSDSWTEAFF.

V is TRBV27 and J is TRBJ2-1; unclear D gene. V lost 1 base and J lost 10, with 5 bases in between. Per germline, CDR1 MNHEY and CDR2 SMNVEV (reference sequence). This CDR3 region has 11 residues. The CDR3 region has the DNA TGTGCCAGCAGTTTATTCGAGGAGCAGTTCTTC. Translation: CASSLFEEQFF.

This rearrangement joins TRBV27 to TRBJ2-4; no firm D call. The CDR3 contains 16 residues. Germline lookup yields CDR1 MNHEY and CDR2 SMNVEV (reference sequence). Between the trimmed V and J ends, which lost 6 bases and 3 bases, there was a span of 18 bases. CDR3 protein: CASRALGNIGKNIQYF. The CDR3 DNA reads as TGTGCCAGCAGAGCTCTCGGAAACATAGGCAAAAACATTCAGTACTTC.

This rearrangement joins TRBV5-1 to TRBJ2-7; 8 bases fit TRBD1. The ends lost 3 bases at V and 5 bases at J; junction bases unmatched: 7. The CDR3 sequence is 14 residues long. The germline CDR1 and CDR2 sequences are SGHRS and YFSETQ. The CDR3 DNA reads as TGCGCCAGCAGCTGGAGGACAGGGTTCGACGAGCAGTACTTC. It codes for CASSWRTGFDEQYF.

The V call is TRBV4-1, the J call TRBJ1-1; TRBD1 is a possible D gene (6 bases). The CDR3 contains 16 residues. Trimming removed 6 bases from V and 7 bases from J, with 24 bases in between. The germline V gene encodes CDR1 MGHRA and CDR2 YSYEKL. The CDR3 is CASRATERGEVVEAFF. The CDR3 DNA is TGCGCCAGCAGGGCGACGGAAAGGGGGGAGGTAGTTGAAGCTTTCTTT.

This chain joins TRBV18 and TRBJ2-7, with D possibly TRBD1 on 5 matching bases. The CDR3 runs 15 residues. Germline V gene data show CDR1 as KGHSH and CDR2 as LQKENI. V shed 0 bases and J shed 6 bases, with 15 bases lying between them. The CDR3 bases are TGTGCCAGCTCACCACCGCAGGGAACACTCTCCGAGCAGTACTTC. This translates into CASSPPQGTLSEQYF.

The chain has TRBV4-1 and TRBJ1-2; D uncertain. The CDR3 is made up of 16 amino acids. Germline CDR1 is MGHRA and CDR2 is YSYEKL. Trimming shortened V by 0 bases and J by 8 bases, and 19 bases separated the two germline ends. This CDR3 is CASSQDGGNRPVGYTF. As DNA, the CDR3 is TGCGCCAGCAGCCAAGACGGAGGGAACCGACCGGTCGGCTACACCTTC.

The J gene is TRBJ2-7, the V gene TRBV5-1; a weak D match, TRBD1 (5 bases). The CDR3 is 14 amino acids. Germline V lookup: CDR1 SGHRS, CDR2 YFSETQ. Deletions cut 2 bases from V and 6 bases from J, with 15 bases between. CDR3 in amino acids: CASSLGYPGSEQYF. The CDR3 DNA sequence: TGCGCCAGCAGCTTAGGGTATCCAGGGTCCGAGCAGTACTTC.

The chain uses TRBV4-1 and TRBJ1-6; TRBD1 matches at 8 bases. Germline V lookup: CDR1 MGHRA, CDR2 YSYEKL. The CDR3 sequence is 16 residues long. V dropped 4 bases and J dropped 13; count of bases not matched to a gene: 15. CDR3 protein: CASSREGQGGVGPLHF. The CDR3 DNA follows: TGCGCCAGCAGCCGGGAAGGACAGGGAGGTGTGGGGCCCCTCCACTTT.

A single count supports this clone. The genes are TRBV5-1 and TRBJ1-1, with D uncertain. The CDR3 is 14 residues long. Germline loops: CDR1 SGHRS, CDR2 YFSETQ. Trimming stripped 0 bases from V and 4 bases from J, with 10 bases between. CDR3 loop: CASSLDARGTEAFF. The CDR3 DNA is TGCGCCAGCAGCTTGGACGCACGGGGCACTGAAGCTTTCTTT.

The CDR3 reads CASSYSVVANTEAFF. CDR3 DNA sequence: TGTGCCAGCAGTTACTCGGTGGTGGCGAACACTGAAGCTTTCTTT. The chain is built from TRBV6-5 and TRBJ1-1; D gene uncertain. The germline V gene encodes CDR1 MNHEY and CDR2 SVGAGI. The CDR3 consists of 15 residues. V was clipped by 0 bases and J by 1 base, with 9 bases between them.

The V call is TRBV15, the J call TRBJ2-1; 11 bases are shared with TRBD2. The CDR3 consists of 15 residues. Germline V lookup: CDR1 LNHNV, CDR2 YYDKDF (reference sequence). The trim removed 8 bases at V and 2 bases at J, leaving 5 bases unmatched. CDR3 amino acids: CATGLTSGAYNEQFF. For the CDR3, the DNA is TGTGCCACCGGCCTGACTAGCGGGGCCTACAATGAGCAGTTCTTC.

This chain joins TRBV6-5 and TRBJ2-7; 9 bases match TRBD1. The germline CDR1 and CDR2 sequences are MNHEY and SVGAGI. This CDR3 is 13 amino acids long. J lost 6 bases, V lost 8 bases, and 8 bases had no gene match. Written as DNA, the CDR3 is TGTGCCAGCCGACAGGGGGGGACGGCCGAGCAGTACTTC. It yields the protein CASRQGGTAEQYF.

The V gene is TRBV2, the J gene TRBJ2-2; 7 bases line up with TRBD1. V lost 1 base to trimming and J lost 7 bases; unmatched junction nucleotides: 6. CDR1 and CDR2 (germline): SNHLY, FYNNEI. This CDR3 region has 15 residues. The CDR3 DNA reads as TGTGCCAGCAGTGAAGAAAGGGCAGGGGGCGGGGAGCTGTTTTTT. Translation gives CASSEERAGGGELFF.

This clone was seen a single time. The J gene is TRBJ2-3, the V gene TRBV7-9; D not certain. CDR1 SEHNR and CDR2 FQNEAQ come from the germline V gene (reference sequence). V was cut by 7 bases and J by 4 bases, with 15 bases left in between. This CDR3 region has 14 residues. DNA of the CDR3: TGTGCCAGCACCAATTCGGAGAACCCAGATACGCAGTATTTT. Translation: CASTNSENPDTQYF.

V usage is TRBV6-1 and J usage is TRBJ1-1; D perhaps matches TRBD1 (5 bases). The V end lost 4 bases, the J end lost 5 bases, and 14 bases lay between the germline ends. This CDR3 contains 14 residues. The germline V gene has CDR1 MNHNS and CDR2 SASEGT. CDR3 region: CASSGTRAGTEAFF. CDR3 nucleotides: TGTGCCAGCAGTGGAACCAGGGCCGGGACTGAAGCTTTCTTT.

The chain uses TRBV18 and TRBJ1-5; D perhaps matches TRBD1 (5 bases). This CDR3 contains 16 residues. CDR1 and CDR2 (germline): KGHSH, LQKENI. Trimming took 1 base from V and 4 from J, leaving 14 bases between them. CDR3 DNA sequence: TGTGCCAGCTCACCACTCCCCGGGGGACCAAATCAGCCCCAGCATTTT. Translated, it gives CASSPLPGGPNQPQHF. The complete variable domain, with remaining parts taken from reference TRBV18 and TRBJ1-5, reads NAGVMQNPRHLVRRRGQEARLRCSPMKGHSHVYWYRQLPEEGLKFMVYLQKENIIDESGMPKERFSAEFPKEGPSILRIQQVVRGDSAAYFCASSPLPGGPNQPQHFGDGTRLSIL.

This clone occurred once. The chain joins TRBV30 to TRBJ1-5; no firm D call. CDR1 GTSNPN and CDR2 SVGIG come from the germline V gene (reference sequence). The germline V and J ends were trimmed by 2 bases and 4 bases, with 9 bases remaining between them. This CDR3 comprises 13 residues. The CDR3 nucleotides are TGTGCCTGGAGTTCCGGACGGAATCAGCCCCAGCATTTT. This codes for CAWSSGRNQPQHF.

V and J are TRBV5-4 and TRBJ2-2; no clear D. Trimming took off 2 bases at V and 6 bases at J, with 5 bases between the two ends. The CDR3 is made up of 12 amino acids. CDR1 SGHNT and CDR2 YYREEE come from the germline V gene (reference sequence). CDR3 loop: CASSFLAGELFF. DNA of the CDR3: TGTGCCAGCAGCTTCCTAGCCGGGGAGCTGTTTTTT.

About this clone: Other nucleotide sequences from this sample produce the same CDR3. The V and J genes are TRBV19 and TRBJ1-2, with a possible D match to TRBD1 (6 bases). The V end lost 6 bases, the J end lost 0 bases, and 11 bases lay between the germline ends. There are 14 residues in the CDR3. CDR1 is LNHDA, CDR2 SQIVND, per germline (reference sequence). The chain's CDR3 is CASRRDRSNYGYTF. In DNA form, the CDR3 reads TGTGCCAGTAGGCGCGACAGGTCTAACTATGGCTACACCTTC.

The chain has TRBV15 and TRBJ1-2; D perhaps matches TRBD1 (5 bases). V was clipped by 0 bases and J by 0 bases, with 11 bases between them. The CDR3 length is 16 residues. Germline V gene data show CDR1 as LNHNV and CDR2 as YYDKDF (reference sequence). In DNA, the CDR3 is TGTGCCACCAGCAGAGATCCGGGGGTTACTAACTATGGCTACACCTTC. This codes for CATSRDPGVTNYGYTF.

The V gene is TRBV4-3, the J gene TRBJ2-3; the D gene is possibly TRBD2 (6 bases). Germline lookup yields CDR1 LGHNA and CDR2 YSLEER. Trimming left V 0 bases short and J 9 bases short, with 22 bases between. The CDR3 sequence is 17 residues long. The DNA of the CDR3 is TGCGCCAGCAGCCAAGATCGGCTAGCGCGCCAGATCGACACGCAGTATTTT. It translates to CASSQDRLARQIDTQYF.